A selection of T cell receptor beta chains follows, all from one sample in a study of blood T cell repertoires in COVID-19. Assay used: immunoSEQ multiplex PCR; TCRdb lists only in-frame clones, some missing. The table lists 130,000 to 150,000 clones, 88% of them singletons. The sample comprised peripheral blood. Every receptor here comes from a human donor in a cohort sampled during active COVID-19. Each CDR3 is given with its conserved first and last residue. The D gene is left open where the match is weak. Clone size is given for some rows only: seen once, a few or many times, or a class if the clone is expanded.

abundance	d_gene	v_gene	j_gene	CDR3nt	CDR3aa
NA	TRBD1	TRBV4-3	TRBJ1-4	TGCGCCAGTCGGCGGACAGGGGGCAGTGATGAAAAACTGTTTTTT	CASRRTGGSDEKLFF
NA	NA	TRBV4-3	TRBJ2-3	TGCGCCAGCAGCCAAGATCTAGGGGCCACAGATACGCAGTATTTT	CASSQDLGATDTQYF
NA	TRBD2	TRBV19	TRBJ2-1	TGTGCCAGTAGGCCTTCGGCGGGAGGGTCCTACAATGAGCAGTTCTTC	CASRPSAGGSYNEQFF
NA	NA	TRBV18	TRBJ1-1	TGTGCCAGCTCACAGAACTCAGGGAACACTGAAGCTTTCTTT	CASSQNSGNTEAFF
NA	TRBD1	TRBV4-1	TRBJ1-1	TGCGCCAGCAGCACCACAGGGGCGAACACTGAAGCTTTCTTT	CASSTTGANTEAFF
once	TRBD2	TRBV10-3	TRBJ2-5	TGTGCCATCAGTGAGGTAAAGCGGGGGAACCAAGAGACCCAGTACTTC	CAISEVKRGNQETQYF
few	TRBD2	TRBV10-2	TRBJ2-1	TGCGCCAGCAGCTCCGAGGGACTAGCGGGAAGCTCCTACAATGAGCAGTTCTTC	CASSSEGLAGSSYNEQFF
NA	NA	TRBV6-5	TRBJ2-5	TGTGCCAGCAGTCGCGCCGAGACCCAGTACTTC	CASSRAETQYF
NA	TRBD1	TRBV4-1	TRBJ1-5	TGCGCCAGCAGCCAAGTAAAGGGACAGAACAATCAGCCCCAGCATTTT	CASSQVKGQNNQPQHF
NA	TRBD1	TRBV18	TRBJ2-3	TGTGCCAGCTCACCCGGACAGGAGAGTAGCACGCAGTATTTT	CASSPGQESSTQYF
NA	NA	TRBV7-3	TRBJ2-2	TGTGCCAGCAGCTTGTCCTACACCGGGGAGCTGTTTTTT	CASSLSYTGELFF
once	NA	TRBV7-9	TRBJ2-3	TGTGCCAGCAGCTTGTGGCAGGACACAGATACGCAGTATTTT	CASSLWQDTDTQYF
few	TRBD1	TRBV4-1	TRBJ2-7	TGCGCCAGCAGCCCCGACAGGGCTTACTCCTACGAGCAGTACTTC	CASSPDRAYSYEQYF
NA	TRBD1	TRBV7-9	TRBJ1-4	TGTGCCAGCAGCCCCCTCAGAACAGGGGGAAAACTGTTTTTT	CASSPLRTGGKLFF
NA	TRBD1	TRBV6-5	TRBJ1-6	TGTGCCAGCAGACAGGGGGGCTATAATTCACCCCTCCACTTT	CASRQGGYNSPLHF
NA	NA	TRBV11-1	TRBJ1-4	TGTGCCAGCAGCAATGAACGCCGGGGGGAAAAACTGTTTTTT	CASSNERRGEKLFF
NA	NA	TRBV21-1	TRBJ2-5	TGTGCCAGCAGCTCTGGAAGCAGGACTAGCGGGGGCGGAGAGACCCAGTACTTC	CASSSGSRTSGGGETQYF
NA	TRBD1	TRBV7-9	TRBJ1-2	TGTGCCAGCAGCTTAGCGGGAACAGGGGGGTACAATGGCTACACCTTC	CASSLAGTGGYNGYTF
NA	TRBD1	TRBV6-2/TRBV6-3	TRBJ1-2	TGTGCCAGCAGTTCCAGGACAGGGGGCCCAGGGGGCTACACCTTC	CASSSRTGGPGGYTF
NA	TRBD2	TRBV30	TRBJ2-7	TGTGCCTGGAGTCCGGGGGGCGAGCAGTACTTC	CAWSPGGEQYF
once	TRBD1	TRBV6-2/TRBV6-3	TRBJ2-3	TGTGCCAGCAGTCTGACATCACAGGGGCCAGATACGCAGTATTTT	CASSLTSQGPDTQYF
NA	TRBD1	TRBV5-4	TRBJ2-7	TGTGCCAGCAGCTGGGGGACAGGGGCGGACGAGCAGTACTTC	CASSWGTGADEQYF
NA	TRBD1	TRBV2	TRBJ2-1	TGTGCCAGCCAAGTGGGGGGACAGGTAAACAATGAGCAGTTCTTC	CASQVGGQVNNEQFF
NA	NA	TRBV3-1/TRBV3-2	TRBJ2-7	TGTGCCAGCAGCCAAGCTTCCTACGAGCAGTACTTC	CASSQASYEQYF
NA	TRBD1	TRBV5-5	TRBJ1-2	TGTGCCAGCAGCGGAACGACAGGGGACGGAGGCTACACCTTC	CASSGTTGDGGYTF
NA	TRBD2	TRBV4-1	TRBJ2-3	TGCGCCAGCAGCCAAGGATCGACTAGCCGGAGGTCTGATACGCAGTATTTT	CASSQGSTSRRSDTQYF
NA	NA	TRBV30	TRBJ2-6	TGTGCCTGGGAAGACAGTTTCGCTGGGGCCAACGTCCTGACTTTC	CAWEDSFAGANVLTF
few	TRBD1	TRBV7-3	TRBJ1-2	TGTGCCAGCAGCCCGACAGGGGCTAACTATGGCTACACCTTC	CASSPTGANYGYTF
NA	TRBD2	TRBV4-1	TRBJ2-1	TGCGCCAGCAGCCAAGTAAGCGGGAGGGACAATGAGCAGTTCTTC	CASSQVSGRDNEQFF
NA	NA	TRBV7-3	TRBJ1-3	TGTGCCAGCAGCTTAGACGGAGCCAGTGGAAACACCATATATTTT	CASSLDGASGNTIYF
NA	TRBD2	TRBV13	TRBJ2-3	TGTGCCAGCAGCTTCAGGGGGGGGCTAGCGGGAGGCGATACGCAGTATTTT	CASSFRGGLAGGDTQYF
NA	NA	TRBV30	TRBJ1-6	TGTGCCTGGAGAGGGTATGTTGGGAGATCCTATAATTCACCCCTCCACTTT	CAWRGYVGRSYNSPLHF
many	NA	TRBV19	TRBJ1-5	TGTGCCAGTGCAGGAGGCAACAATCAGCCCCAGCATTTT	CASAGGNNQPQHF
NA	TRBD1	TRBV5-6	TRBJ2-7	TGTGCCAGCAGCTTGATGGACAGGGGGTTCTACGAGCAGTACTTC	CASSLMDRGFYEQYF
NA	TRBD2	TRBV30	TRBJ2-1	TGTGCCTCGACTAGCGGGAGCTCCTACAATGAGCAGTTCTTC	CASTSGSSYNEQFF
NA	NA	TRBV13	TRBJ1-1	TGTGCCAGCAGCCCCGGGGACACTGAAGCTTTCTTT	CASSPGDTEAFF
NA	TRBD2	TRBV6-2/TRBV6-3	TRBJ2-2	TGTGCCAGCAGTCTAGCGGGAGAGGGAACCGGGGAGCTGTTTTTT	CASSLAGEGTGELFF
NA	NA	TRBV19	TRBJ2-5	TGTGCCAGTAGTATATTTGCAGGGCCGGGGGCCCAGTACTTC	CASSIFAGPGAQYF
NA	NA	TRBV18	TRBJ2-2	TGTGCCAGCCAGACAGGCCGCGCGAACACCGGGGAGCTGTTTTTT	CASQTGRANTGELFF
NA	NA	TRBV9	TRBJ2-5	TGTGCCAGCAGCGCATCCCACCAAGAGACCCAGTACTTC	CASSASHQETQYF
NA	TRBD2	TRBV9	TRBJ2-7	TGTGCCAGCAGCAAAGGGACACTAGCGGGAAAGGCCGAGCAGTACTTC	CASSKGTLAGKAEQYF
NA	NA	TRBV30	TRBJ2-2	TGTGCCTGGCGGCAGGGAGGCACCGGGGAGCTGTTTTTT	CAWRQGGTGELFF
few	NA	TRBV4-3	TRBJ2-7	TGCGCCAGCAGCCAAGATCTATCCAGGGATTCCTACGAGCAGTACTTC	CASSQDLSRDSYEQYF
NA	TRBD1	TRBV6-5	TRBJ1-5	TGTGCCAGCAGTTACGGACAGGGTAGCAATCAGCCCCAGCATTTT	CASSYGQGSNQPQHF
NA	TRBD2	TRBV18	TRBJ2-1	TGTGCCAGCTCACCGGGACTAGCGGGAGTCGATGAGCAGTTCTTC	CASSPGLAGVDEQFF
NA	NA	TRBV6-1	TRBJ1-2	TGTGCCAGCAGTGAAAGGGGGAAGAGCTATGGCTACACCTTC	CASSERGKSYGYTF
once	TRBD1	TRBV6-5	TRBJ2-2	TGTGCCAGCAGTTACCAGGGGGCGCGAACCGGGGAGCTGTTTTTT	CASSYQGARTGELFF
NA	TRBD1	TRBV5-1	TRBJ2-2	TGCGCCAGCAGCTTGGTCCCCGGGACAGCGAACACCGGGGAGCTGTTTTTT	CASSLVPGTANTGELFF
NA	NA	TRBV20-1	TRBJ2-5	TGCAGTGCTAGTGGGGCTGGAGAGACCCAGTACTTC	CSASGAGETQYF
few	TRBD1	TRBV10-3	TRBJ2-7	TGTGCCGCCCATCCGGGACAGGCTTACGAGCAGTACTTC	CAAHPGQAYEQYF
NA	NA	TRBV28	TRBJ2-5	TGTGCCAGCAGCCTAATGGGGCGGGGCAGATCGGACTTC	CASSLMGRGRSDF
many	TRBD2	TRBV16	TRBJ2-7	TGTGCCAGCAGCCAACCGGGACTAAGGTCGTACGAGCAGTACTTC	CASSQPGLRSYEQYF
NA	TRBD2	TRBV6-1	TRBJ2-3	TGTGCCAGCAGTGCTACTAGCGGGGGGACACACCGCACAGATACGCAGTATTTT	CASSATSGGTHRTDTQYF